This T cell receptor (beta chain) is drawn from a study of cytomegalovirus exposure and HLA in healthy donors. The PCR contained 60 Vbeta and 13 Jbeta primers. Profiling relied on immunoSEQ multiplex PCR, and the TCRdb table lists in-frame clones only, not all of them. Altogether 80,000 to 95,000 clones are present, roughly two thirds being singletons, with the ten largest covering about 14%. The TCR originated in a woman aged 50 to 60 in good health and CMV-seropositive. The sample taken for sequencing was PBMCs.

The CDR3 region has the DNA TGTGCCATCTCCCTCGGACAGGAAGCAGATACGCAGTATTTT. Amino acids: CAISLGQEADTQYF. The rearrangement joins TRBV10-3 to TRBJ2-3; 7 nucleotides match TRBD1. The CDR3 has 14 amino acids. Trimming cost V 8 bases and J 4 bases; bases outside gene matches: 9. Germline loops: CDR1 ENHRY, CDR2 SYGVKD.